This is a list of T cell receptor beta chains from one sample in a study of CD8 T cells in Susac syndrome. TCRdb used MiXCR to reprocess the immunoSEQ multiplex PCR reads, holding one entry per CDR3 protein. The sample includes 400,000 to 550,000 distinct CDR3 sequences, around 83% of them seen just once. Specimen: CD8+ T cells from PBMCs. All receptors come from a human donor with multiple sclerosis. Both conserved end residues are part of each CDR3. D genes are given only for firm matches. Some rows mark clone size as missing; the rest say once, few, many or name a class of expanded clone.

d_call	j_call	clone_size	v_call	cdr3_aa	cdr3_nt
TRBD2	TRBJ2-1	NA	TRBV5-6	CASSFLAGGPIDLNEQFF	TGTGCCAGCAGCTTTCTGGCGGGGGGGCCAATCGACCTCAATGAGCAGTTCTTC
TRBD2	TRBJ2-1	NA	TRBV4-1	CASSQVAGGSYNEQFF	TGCGCCAGCAGCCAAGTAGCGGGGGGCTCCTACAATGAGCAGTTCTTC
TRBD1	TRBJ2-7	NA	TRBV30	CAWESVEGTGSYEQYF	TGTGCCTGGGAGTCTGTTGAAGGGACAGGTTCCTACGAGCAGTACTTC
NA	TRBJ2-7	few	TRBV28	CASSPDIYEQYF	TGTGCCAGCAGTCCGGACATCTACGAGCAGTACTTC
TRBD2	TRBJ2-7	NA	TRBV4-1	CASSQDPPSGRYEQYF	TGCGCCAGCAGCCAAGATCCCCCCAGCGGGAGGTACGAGCAGTACTTC
NA	TRBJ2-1	NA	TRBV11-2	CASSLSAIPYNEQFF	TGTGCCAGCAGCTTATCCGCGATCCCCTACAATGAGCAGTTCTTC
NA	TRBJ1-4	NA	TRBV27	CASSLSRTNEKLFF	TGTGCCAGCAGTTTATCGCGGACTAATGAAAAACTGTTTTTT
NA	TRBJ2-5	NA	TRBV7-9	CASSFGYGEGGPQETQYF	TGTGCCAGCAGCTTCGGATACGGTGAGGGGGGGCCCCAAGAGACCCAGTACTTC
NA	TRBJ2-7	NA	TRBV20-1	CSAPAYGTPEQYF	TGCAGTGCCCCGGCGTACGGGACACCCGAGCAGTACTTC
TRBD1	TRBJ2-7	NA	TRBV28	CASSYRGLLSYEQYF	TGTGCCAGCAGCTACAGGGGCTTACTCTCCTACGAGCAGTACTTC
NA	TRBJ2-7	NA	TRBV28	CASSFWGSEQYF	TGTGCCAGCAGTTTTTGGGGCTCCGAGCAGTACTTC
NA	TRBJ2-7	NA	TRBV3-1	CASSPLGTYPYEQYF	TGTGCCAGCAGCCCCCTGGGGACCTATCCCTACGAGCAGTACTTC
TRBD1	TRBJ1-1	NA	TRBV12-3/TRBV12-4	CASSRTGWNTEAFF	TGTGCCAGCAGCCGGACAGGGTGGAACACTGAAGCTTTCTTT
TRBD1	TRBJ2-7	NA	TRBV5-6	CASSLRPGGGYEQYF	TGTGCCAGCAGCTTGAGGCCAGGGGGTGGTTACGAGCAGTACTTC
NA	TRBJ2-6	NA	TRBV20-1	CSARDPLYSGANVLTF	TGCAGTGCTAGAGACCCCCTATACTCTGGGGCCAACGTCCTGACTTTC
NA	TRBJ2-1	NA	TRBV27	CASSSNLAEQFF	TGTGCCAGCAGTTCCAATCTCGCAGAGCAGTTCTTC